Listed here are 8 T cell receptor beta chains from one sample, sequenced in a study of blood T cells in healthy people across ages. Through a sample-barcoded 5' primer and a J-beta primer mix, a second PCR was run for roughly 7 to 11 cycles. Each CDR3 protein is one row after TCRdb ran MiXCR on the 5' RACE reads. The sample contains about 1.1 million distinct CDR3 sequences, around two fifths of which appear only once. The sequencing input was blood. The receptor source for this set is a man younger than 35 in good health.

This clonotype occurred a few times. Here the CDR3 reads CASSSTSGGQVSNEQFF. In nucleotides, the CDR3 is TGTGCCAGCAGCTCGACTAGCGGGGGTCAGGTTTCTAATGAGCAGTTCTTC. The chain carries TRBV11-2 and TRBJ2-1, with 12 bases that match TRBD2. V lost 4 bases and J lost 7; bases outside the gene matches: 11. The CDR3 totals 17 residues. The germline gives CDR1 SGHAT, CDR2 FQNNGV.

Only a few counts were recorded for this clonotype. V gene TRBV2 combines with J gene TRBJ2-6; 7 nucleotides agree with TRBD2. The CDR3 is made up of 17 amino acids. CDR1 and CDR2 from the germline V gene are SNHLY and FYNNEI. V trimming: 3 bases; J trimming: 0 bases; junction bases outside the gene matches: 5. The CDR3 DNA reads TGTGCCAGCAGTGAGGGTCTAGCGGCCTCTGGGGCCAACGTCCTGACTTTC. Translated, it gives CASSEGLAASGANVLTF.

V is TRBV7-2 and J is TRBJ2-3; D is unresolved. V was clipped by 5 bases and J by 3 bases, with 15 bases between them. Looked up from germline, CDR1 is SGHTA and CDR2 is FQGNSA. The CDR3 spans 15 residues. The CDR3 DNA reads as TGTGCCAGCAGCCTGGGAAATTCTAGGACAGATACGCAGTATTTT. Amino acid sequence: CASSLGNSRTDTQYF. Supplemented by reference TRBV7-2 and TRBJ2-3, the full variable domain reads GAGVSQSPSNKVTEKGKDVELRCDPISGHTALYWYRQSLGQGLEFLIYFQGNSAPDKSGLPSDRFSAERTGGSVSTLTIQRTQQEDSAVYLCASSLGNSRTDTQYFGPGTRLTVL.

This sequence joins TRBV4-3 and TRBJ2-1, with 12 bases identical to TRBD2. The CDR3 consists of 17 residues. V lost 1 base, J lost 4 bases, and 5 bases stayed unmatched. Germline V gives CDR1 LGHNA, CDR2 YSLEER. CDR3 protein: CASSQVPSGGGYNEQFF. CDR3 nucleotide sequence: TGCGCCAGCAGCCAAGTTCCTAGCGGGGGGGGTTACAATGAGCAGTTCTTC.

This clonotype was seen a single time. The rearrangement uses TRBV6-2 or TRBV6-3 and TRBJ2-1; D is uncertain. The last part of the DNA fits TRBJ2-7 better; the J call may be wrong. The CDR3 covers 11 residues. CDR1 MNHEY and CDR2 SVGEGT come from the germline V gene. The CDR3 region has the DNA TGTGCCAGCAGCAATACAGTTGAGCAGTACTTC. Its protein product is CASSNTVEQYF.

The chain couples TRBV14 to TRBJ2-5, with TRBD1 matching 7 bases. V lost 3 bases and J lost 4; bases outside the gene matches: 8. In germline, CDR1 is SGHDN, CDR2 FVKESK. This CDR3 has 15 amino acids. CDR3 region: CASSQRQGTLETQYF. As DNA, the CDR3 is TGTGCCAGCAGCCAGCGACAGGGCACACTAGAGACCCAGTACTTC.

The CDR3 region has the DNA TGTGCCAGCAGTGTGGACAGTGAGTTGAACACTGAAGCTTTCTTT. Its protein is CASSVDSELNTEAFF. This chain links TRBV6-1 with TRBJ1-1; tentative D call: TRBD1 (6 bases). Trimming left V 4 bases short and J 0 bases short, with 12 bases between. Germline V CDR1 and CDR2: MNHNS, SASEGT. The CDR3 loop spans 15 amino acids.

The genes are TRBV25-1 and TRBJ2-3, with D uncertain. V dropped 0 bases and J dropped 4 bases, with 5 bases sitting between them. The CDR3 contains 13 residues. Germline V lookup: CDR1 MGHDK, CDR2 SYGVNS. The CDR3: CASSEYDPDTQYF. The DNA for the CDR3 is TGTGCCAGCAGTGAATATGATCCAGATACGCAGTATTTT.